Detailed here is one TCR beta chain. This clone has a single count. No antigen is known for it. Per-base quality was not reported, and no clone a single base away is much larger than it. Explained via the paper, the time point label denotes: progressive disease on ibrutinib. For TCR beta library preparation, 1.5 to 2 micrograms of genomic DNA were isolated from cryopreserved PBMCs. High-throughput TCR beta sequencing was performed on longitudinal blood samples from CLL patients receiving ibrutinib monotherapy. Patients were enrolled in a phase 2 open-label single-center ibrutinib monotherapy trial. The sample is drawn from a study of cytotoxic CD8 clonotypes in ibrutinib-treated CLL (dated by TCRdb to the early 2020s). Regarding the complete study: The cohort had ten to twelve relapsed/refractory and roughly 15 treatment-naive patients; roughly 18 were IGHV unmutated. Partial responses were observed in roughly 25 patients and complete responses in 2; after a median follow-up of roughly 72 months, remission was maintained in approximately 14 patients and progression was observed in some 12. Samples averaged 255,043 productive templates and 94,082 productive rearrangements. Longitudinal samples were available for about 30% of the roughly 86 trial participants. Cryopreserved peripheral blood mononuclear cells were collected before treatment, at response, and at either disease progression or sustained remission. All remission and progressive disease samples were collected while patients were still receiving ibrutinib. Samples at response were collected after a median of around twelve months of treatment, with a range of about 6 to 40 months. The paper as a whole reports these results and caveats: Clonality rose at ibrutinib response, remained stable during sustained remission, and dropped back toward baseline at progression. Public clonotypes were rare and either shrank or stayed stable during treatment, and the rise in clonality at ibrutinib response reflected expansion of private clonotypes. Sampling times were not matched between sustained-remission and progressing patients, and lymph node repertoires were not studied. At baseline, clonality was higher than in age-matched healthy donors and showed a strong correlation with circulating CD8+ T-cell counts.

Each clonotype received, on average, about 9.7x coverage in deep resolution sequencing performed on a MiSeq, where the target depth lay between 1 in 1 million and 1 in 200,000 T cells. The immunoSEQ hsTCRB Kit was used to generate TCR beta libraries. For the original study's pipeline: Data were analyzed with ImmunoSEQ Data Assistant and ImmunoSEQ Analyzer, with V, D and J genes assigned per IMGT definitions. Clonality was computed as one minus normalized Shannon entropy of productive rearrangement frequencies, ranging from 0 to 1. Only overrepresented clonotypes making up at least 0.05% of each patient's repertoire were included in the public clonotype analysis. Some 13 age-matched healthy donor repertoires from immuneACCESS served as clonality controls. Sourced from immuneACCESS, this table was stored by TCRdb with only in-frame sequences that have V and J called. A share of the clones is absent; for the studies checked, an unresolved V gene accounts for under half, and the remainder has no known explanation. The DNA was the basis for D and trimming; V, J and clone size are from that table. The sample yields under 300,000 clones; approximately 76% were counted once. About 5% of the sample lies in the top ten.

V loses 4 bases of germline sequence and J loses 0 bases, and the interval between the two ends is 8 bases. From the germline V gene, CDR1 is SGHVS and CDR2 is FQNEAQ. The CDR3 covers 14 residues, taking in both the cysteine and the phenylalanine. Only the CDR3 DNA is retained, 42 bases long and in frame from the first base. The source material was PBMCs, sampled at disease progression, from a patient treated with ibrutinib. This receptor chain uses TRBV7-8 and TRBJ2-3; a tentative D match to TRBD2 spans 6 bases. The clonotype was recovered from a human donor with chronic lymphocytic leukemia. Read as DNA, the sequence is TGTGCCAGCAGCTCAGGGACTAGCACAGATACGCAGTATTTT. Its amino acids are CASSSGTSTDTQYF.